This T cell receptor (beta chain) comes out of a study of blood T cell repertoires in COVID-19. Study at large: Sites across the United States, Italy and Spain contributed samples from acute and convalescent COVID-19.

Looked up from germline, CDR1 is SGHTA and CDR2 is FQGNSA. With V trimmed by 1 base and J by 3 bases, 5 bases remained unmatched. The CDR3 sequence is 15 residues long. The count of this clone is one. Per the study methods: For nucleated cells, counts were estimated from reference gene primer amplification. Data came from immunoSEQ multiplex PCR; TCRdb stores just in-frame clones and leaves some out. The DNA was the basis for D and trimming; V, J and clone size are from that table. In the table there are fewer than 300,000 clones, over 80% of which are singletons. This chain uses TRBV7-2 with TRBJ1-1; 7 nucleotides line up with TRBD1. The sequenced sample consisted of peripheral blood. This receptor was obtained from a woman between 45 and 65 years old with COVID-19, enrolled during active disease. CDR3 bases: TGTGCCAGCAGCTTAGACGTGACAGGGTACACTGAAGCTTTCTTT. Protein: CASSLDVTGYTEAFF.